This TCR beta chain originates from a study of T cell responses to AZD1222 COVID-19 vaccine. The wider study: Second-dose groups at about 4 or about 12 weeks were pooled. Overall study findings and caveats: Vaccination with two AZD1222 doses was followed by a rise in Spike-specific TCR breadth and depth. Mapped onto spike, vaccine-associated CD4 TCRs spanned it and were dominant at 160-218 and 743-854. Unmutated variant regions reportedly attract nearly half of all spike-specific TCRs.

The length of the CDR3 is 11 residues. V dropped 8 bases and J dropped 1 base, with 5 bases sitting between them. Germline CDR1 and CDR2: MNHEY and SVGAGI. Generated by immunoSEQ multiplex PCR, the TCRdb table keeps only in-frame clones and is missing some. The sample has some 120,000 clones; approximately 93% are singletons. As for this clone: The antigen remains unidentified.

This chain links TRBV6-5 with TRBJ2-5; unclear D gene. This specimen consisted of peripheral blood, obtained on day 0 of AZD1222 vaccination. The receptor's source is an adult in good health. The CDR3 region is CASGPQETQYF. The CDR3 nucleotides read TGTGCCAGCGGACCCCAAGAGACCCAGTACTTC.